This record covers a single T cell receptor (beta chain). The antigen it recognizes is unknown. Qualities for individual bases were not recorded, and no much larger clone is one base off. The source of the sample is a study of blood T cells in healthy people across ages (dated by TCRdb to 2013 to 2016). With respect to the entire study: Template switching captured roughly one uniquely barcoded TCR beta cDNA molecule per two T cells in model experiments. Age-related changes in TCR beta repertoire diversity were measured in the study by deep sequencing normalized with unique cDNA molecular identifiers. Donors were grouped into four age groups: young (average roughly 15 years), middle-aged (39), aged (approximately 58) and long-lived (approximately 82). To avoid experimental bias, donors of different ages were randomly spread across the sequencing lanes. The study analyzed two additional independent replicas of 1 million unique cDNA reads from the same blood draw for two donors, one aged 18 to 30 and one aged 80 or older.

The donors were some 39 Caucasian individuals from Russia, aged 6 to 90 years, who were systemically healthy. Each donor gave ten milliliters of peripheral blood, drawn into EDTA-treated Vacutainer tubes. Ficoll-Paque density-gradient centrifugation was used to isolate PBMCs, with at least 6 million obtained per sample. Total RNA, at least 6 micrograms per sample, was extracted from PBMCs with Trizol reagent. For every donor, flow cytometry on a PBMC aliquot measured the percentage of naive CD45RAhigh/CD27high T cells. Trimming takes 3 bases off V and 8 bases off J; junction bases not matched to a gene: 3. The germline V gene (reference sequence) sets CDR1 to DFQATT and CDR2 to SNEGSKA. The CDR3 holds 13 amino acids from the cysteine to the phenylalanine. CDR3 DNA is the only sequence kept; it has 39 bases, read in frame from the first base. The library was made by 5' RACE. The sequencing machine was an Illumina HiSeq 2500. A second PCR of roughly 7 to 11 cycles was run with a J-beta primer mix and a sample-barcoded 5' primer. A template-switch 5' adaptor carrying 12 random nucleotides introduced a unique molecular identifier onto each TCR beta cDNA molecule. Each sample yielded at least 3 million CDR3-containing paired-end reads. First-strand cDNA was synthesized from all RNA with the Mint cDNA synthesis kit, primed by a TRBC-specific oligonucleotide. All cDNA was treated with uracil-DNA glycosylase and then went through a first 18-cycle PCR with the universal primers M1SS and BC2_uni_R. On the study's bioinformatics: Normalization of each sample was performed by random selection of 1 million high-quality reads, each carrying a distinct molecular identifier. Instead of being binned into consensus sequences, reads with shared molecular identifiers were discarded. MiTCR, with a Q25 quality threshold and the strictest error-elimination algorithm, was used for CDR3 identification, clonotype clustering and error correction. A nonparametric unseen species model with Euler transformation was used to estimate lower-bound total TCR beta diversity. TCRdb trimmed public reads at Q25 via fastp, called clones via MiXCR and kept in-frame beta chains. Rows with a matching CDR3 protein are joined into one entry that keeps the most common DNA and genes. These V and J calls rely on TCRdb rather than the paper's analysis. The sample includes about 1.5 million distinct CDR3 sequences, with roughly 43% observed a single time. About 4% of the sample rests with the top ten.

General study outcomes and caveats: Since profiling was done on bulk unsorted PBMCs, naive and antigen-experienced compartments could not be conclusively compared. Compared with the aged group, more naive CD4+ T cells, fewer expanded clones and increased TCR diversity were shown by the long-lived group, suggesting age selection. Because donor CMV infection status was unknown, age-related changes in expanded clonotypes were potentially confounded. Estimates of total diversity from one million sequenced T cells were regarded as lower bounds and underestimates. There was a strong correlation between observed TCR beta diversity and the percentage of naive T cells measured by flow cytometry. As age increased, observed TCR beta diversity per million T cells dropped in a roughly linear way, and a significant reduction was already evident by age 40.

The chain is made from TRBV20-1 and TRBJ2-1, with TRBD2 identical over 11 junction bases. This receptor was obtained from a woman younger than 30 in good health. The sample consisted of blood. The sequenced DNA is TGCAGTGCTAGGACTAGCGGGAACTATGAGCAGTTCTTC. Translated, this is CSARTSGNYEQFF.